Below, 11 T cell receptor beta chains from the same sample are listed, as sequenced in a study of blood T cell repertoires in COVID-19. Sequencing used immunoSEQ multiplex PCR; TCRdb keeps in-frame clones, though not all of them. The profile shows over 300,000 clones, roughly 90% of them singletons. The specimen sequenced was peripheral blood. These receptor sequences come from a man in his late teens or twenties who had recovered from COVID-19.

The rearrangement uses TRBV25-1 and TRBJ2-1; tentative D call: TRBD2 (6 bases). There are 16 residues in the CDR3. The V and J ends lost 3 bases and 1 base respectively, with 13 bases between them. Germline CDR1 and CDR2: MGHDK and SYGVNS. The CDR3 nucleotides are TGTGCCAGCAGTGATCCGGGAGTACGTTCCTACAATGAGCAGTTCTTC. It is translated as CASSDPGVRSYNEQFF. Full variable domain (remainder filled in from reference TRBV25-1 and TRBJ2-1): EADIYQTPRYLVIGTGKKITLECSQTMGHDKMYWYQQDPGMELHLIHYSYGVNSTEKGDLSSESTVSRIRTEHFPLTLESARPSHTSQYLCASSDPGVRSYNEQFFGPGTRLTVL.

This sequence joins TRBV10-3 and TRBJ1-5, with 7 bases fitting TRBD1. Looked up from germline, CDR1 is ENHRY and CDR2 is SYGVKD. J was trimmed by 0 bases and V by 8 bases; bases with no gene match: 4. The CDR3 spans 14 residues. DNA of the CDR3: TGTGCCATCGGGGGACAGAATAGCAATCAGCCCCAGCATTTT. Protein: CAIGGQNSNQPQHF.

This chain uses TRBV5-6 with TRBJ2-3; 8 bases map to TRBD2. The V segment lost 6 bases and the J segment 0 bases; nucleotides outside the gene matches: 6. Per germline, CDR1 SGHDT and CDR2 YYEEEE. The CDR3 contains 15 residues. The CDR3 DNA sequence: TGTGCCAGCAAAAATAGCGGGACTAGCACAGATACGCAGTATTTT. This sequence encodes CASKNSGTSTDTQYF. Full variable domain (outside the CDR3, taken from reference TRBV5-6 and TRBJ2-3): DAGVTQSPTHLIKTRGQQVTLRCSPKSGHDTVSWYQQALGQGPQFIFQYYEEEERQRGNFPDRFSGHQFPNYSSELNVNALLLGDSALYLCASKNSGTSTDTQYFGPGTRLTVL.

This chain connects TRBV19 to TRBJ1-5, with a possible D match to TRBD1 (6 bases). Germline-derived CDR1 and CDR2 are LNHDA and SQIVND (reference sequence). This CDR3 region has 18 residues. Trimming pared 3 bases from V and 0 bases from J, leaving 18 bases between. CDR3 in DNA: TGTGCCAGTAGTATTCCGCCGGGACACCGGTATAGCAATCAGCCCCAGCATTTT. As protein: CASSIPPGHRYSNQPQHF.

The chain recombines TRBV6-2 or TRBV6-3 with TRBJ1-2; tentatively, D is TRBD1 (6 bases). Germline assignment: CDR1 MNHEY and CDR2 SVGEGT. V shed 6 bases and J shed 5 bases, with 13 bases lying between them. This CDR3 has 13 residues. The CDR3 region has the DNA TGTGCCAGCAGCTTTGCAACAGGGTATGGCTACACCTTC. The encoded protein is CASSFATGYGYTF.

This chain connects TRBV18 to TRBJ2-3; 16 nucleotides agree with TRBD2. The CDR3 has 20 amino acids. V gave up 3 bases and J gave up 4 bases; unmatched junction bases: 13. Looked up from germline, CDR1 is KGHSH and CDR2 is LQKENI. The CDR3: CASSPNQMGLAGGPSDTQYF. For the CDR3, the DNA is TGTGCCAGCTCACCTAACCAAATGGGACTAGCGGGAGGGCCTTCAGATACGCAGTATTTT.

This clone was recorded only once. CDR3: CASSQGQGMATNEKLFF. In DNA, the CDR3 is TGCGCCAGCAGCCAGGGACAGGGGATGGCAACTAATGAAAAACTGTTTTTT. The chain recombines TRBV5-1 with TRBJ1-4; 10 bases are a match to TRBD1. The CDR3 spans 17 residues. Germline CDR1 SGHRS, CDR2 YFSETQ. V shed 4 bases, J shed 0 bases, and the junction held 6 bases outside the gene matches.

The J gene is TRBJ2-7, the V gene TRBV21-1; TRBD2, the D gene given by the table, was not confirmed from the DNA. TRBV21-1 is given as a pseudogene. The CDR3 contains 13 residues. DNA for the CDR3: TGTGCCGGGACTAGCGGGAGCTCCTACGAGCAGTACTTC. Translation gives CAGTSGSSYEQYF.

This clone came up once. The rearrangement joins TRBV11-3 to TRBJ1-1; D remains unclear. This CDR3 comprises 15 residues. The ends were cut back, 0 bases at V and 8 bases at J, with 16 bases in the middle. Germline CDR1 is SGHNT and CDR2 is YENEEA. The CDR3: CASSLDGEVRCEAFF. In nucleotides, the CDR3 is TGTGCCAGCAGCTTAGATGGGGAGGTCCGCTGCGAAGCTTTCTTT.

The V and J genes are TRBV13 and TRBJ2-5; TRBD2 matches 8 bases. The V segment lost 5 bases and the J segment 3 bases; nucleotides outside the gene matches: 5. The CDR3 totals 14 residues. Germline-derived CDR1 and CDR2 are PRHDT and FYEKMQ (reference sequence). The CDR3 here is CASSPRLAKETQYF. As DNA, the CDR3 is TGTGCCAGCAGCCCAAGACTAGCGAAAGAGACCCAGTACTTC.

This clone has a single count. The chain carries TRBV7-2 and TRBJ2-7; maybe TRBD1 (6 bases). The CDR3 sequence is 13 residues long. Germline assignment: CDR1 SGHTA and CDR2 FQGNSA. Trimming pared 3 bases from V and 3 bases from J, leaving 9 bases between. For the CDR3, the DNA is TGTGCCAGCAGCTTTTTGGACAGCTACGAGCAGTACTTC. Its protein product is CASSFLDSYEQYF.